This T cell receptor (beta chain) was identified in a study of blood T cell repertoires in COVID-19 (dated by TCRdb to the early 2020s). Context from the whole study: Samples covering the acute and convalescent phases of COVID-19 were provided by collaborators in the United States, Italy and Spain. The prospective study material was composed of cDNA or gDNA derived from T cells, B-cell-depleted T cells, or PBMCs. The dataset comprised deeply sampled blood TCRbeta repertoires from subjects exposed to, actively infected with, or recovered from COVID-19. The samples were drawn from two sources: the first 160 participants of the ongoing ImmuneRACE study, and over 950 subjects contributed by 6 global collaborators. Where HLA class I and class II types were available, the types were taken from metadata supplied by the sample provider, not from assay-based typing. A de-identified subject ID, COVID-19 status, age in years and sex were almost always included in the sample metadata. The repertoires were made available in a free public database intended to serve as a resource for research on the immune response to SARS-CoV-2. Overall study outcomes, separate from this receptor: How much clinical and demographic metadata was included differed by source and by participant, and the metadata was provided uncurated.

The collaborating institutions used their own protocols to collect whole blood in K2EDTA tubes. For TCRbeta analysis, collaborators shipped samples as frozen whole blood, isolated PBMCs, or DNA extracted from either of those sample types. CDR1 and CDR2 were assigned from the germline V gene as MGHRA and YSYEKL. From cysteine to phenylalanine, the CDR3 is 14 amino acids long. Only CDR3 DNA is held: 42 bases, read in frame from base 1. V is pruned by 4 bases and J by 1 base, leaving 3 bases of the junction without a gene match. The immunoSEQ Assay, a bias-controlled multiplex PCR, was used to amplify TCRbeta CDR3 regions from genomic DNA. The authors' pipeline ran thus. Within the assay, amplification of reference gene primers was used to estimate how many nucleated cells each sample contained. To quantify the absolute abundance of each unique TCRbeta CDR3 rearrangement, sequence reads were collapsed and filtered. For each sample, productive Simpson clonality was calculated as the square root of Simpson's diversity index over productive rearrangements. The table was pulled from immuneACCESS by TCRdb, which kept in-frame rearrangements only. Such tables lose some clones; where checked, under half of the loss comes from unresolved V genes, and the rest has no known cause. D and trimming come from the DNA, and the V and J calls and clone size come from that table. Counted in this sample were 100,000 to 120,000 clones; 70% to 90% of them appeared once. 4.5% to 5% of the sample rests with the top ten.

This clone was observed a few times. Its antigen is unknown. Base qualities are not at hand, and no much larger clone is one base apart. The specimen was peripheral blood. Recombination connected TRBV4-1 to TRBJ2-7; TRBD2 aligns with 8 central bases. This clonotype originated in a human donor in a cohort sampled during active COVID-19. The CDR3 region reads CASSRSSGSYEQYF. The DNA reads TGCGCCAGCAGCCGTTCTAGCGGGTCCTACGAGCAGTACTTC.